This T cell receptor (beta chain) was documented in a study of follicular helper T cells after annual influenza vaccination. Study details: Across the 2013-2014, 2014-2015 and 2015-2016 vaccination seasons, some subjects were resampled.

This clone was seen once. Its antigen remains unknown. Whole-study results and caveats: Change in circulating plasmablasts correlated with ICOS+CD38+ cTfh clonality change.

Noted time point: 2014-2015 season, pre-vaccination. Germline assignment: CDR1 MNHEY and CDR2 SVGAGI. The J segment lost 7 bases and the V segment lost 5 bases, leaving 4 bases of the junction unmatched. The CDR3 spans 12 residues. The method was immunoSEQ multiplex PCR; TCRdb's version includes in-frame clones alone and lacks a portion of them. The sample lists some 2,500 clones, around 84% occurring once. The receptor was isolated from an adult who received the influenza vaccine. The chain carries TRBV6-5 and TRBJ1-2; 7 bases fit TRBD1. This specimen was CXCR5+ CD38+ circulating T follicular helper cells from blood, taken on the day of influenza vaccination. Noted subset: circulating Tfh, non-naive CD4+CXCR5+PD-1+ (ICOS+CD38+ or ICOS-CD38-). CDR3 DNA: TGTGCCAGCAGTCAGACAGGGTCTGGCTACACCTTC. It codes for CASSQTGSGYTF.